The clone carrying this T cell receptor (beta chain) was found many times. The antigen is unknown. Criteria for exclusion of patients were uncontrolled infection, other autoimmune disease, pregnancy or lactation. Diagnoses were established using clinical symptoms, serum thyroxine and TRAb, thyroid ultrasound and orbital computed tomography. The sample comes from a study of T cells in Graves' hyperthyroidism and ophthalmopathy. Findings and caveats of the study: Appearing also in blood were most of the thyroid clonotypes expanded above 0.001. The model forecast ophthalmopathy, anticipating it by a median roughly 6 months before onset.

There were TCR beta CDR3 regions amplified from RNA transcripts. HTBI primers were employed in a first-round RT-PCR of the TCR CDR3. MiXCR was run by TCRdb on the multiplex PCR reads, yielding one entry per CDR3 protein. The sample yields 660,000 or so distinct CDR3 sequences, about 45% seen once. Germline-derived CDR1 and CDR2 are ENHRY and SYGVKD. V was shortened by 3 bases and J by 10 bases, with 13 bases between the two germline ends. CDR3 length: 14 amino acids. Source material: peripheral blood or thyroid tissue (not recorded which). The sequence came from an adult man with Graves' disease, either hyperthyroidism or ophthalmopathy (not recorded which). The chain is built from TRBV10-3 and TRBJ1-6; no firm D call. The CDR3 region has the DNA TGTGCCATCAGTGAACGGGGAGAAGGGTCACCCCTCCACTTT. Translation: CAISERGEGSPLHF.